The 8 T cell receptor beta chains reported below all come from one sample, sequenced in a study of blood T cells in healthy people across ages. Sample-barcoded 5' priming and a J-beta primer mix drove a second PCR of about 7 to 11 cycles. One entry per CDR3 protein results from TCRdb running MiXCR on the 5' RACE reads. Among hundreds of thousands of distinct CDR3 sequences listed, more than 40% were seen once. The specimen sequenced was blood. The origin of the receptors is a woman aged 55-69 years in good health.

J is TRBJ2-7 and V is TRBV20-1, with 9 bases identical to TRBD2. CDR1 is DFQATT, CDR2 SNEGSKA, per germline (reference sequence). The CDR3 runs to 15 residues. V was pared by 0 bases and J by 3 bases, with 6 bases of the junction left unmatched. The chain's CDR3 is CSAREIAGDLYEQYF. CDR3 in DNA: TGCAGTGCTAGAGAGATAGCGGGAGATCTCTACGAGCAGTACTTC.

The gene calls are TRBV20-1 and TRBJ2-1; 11 nucleotides align to TRBD2. This CDR3 comprises 14 residues. Trimming took 4 bases from V and 8 from J; bases not matched to a gene: 7. CDR1 DFQATT and CDR2 SNEGSKA come from the germline V gene (reference sequence). The DNA of the CDR3 is TGCAGTGCTATACTAGCGGGAGACCGTTATGAGCAGTTCTTC. This codes for CSAILAGDRYEQFF.

Comments on this clonotype: The junction departs from germline at one end; a sequencing error may be responsible. The chain carries TRBV12-3 or TRBV12-4 and TRBJ2-1; tentatively, D is TRBD1 or TRBD2 (6 bases each). The CDR3 sequence is 15 residues long. CDR3 in amino acids: CASSFGGRQDNKQFF. In DNA form, the CDR3 reads TGTGCCAGCAGTTTTGGGGGGAGACAGGACAATAAGCAGTTCTTC.

The chain links TRBV4-2 to TRBJ2-1, with 11 bases matching TRBD2. CDR1 and CDR2 from the germline V gene are LGHNA and YNFKEQ. CDR3 size: 14 residues. Losses at the gene ends were 3 bases for V and 10 bases for J; bases not matched to a gene: 5. The CDR3 loop is CASSHSGRADEQFF. The CDR3 region has the DNA TGTGCCAGCAGCCATAGCGGGAGGGCCGACGAGCAGTTCTTC.

Of note for this clonotype: This sequence may be a read error, since a much larger clone differs from it by one base. V is TRBV20-1 and J is TRBJ2-7; TRBD2 matches 13 bases. Per germline, CDR1 DFQATT and CDR2 SNEGSKA (reference sequence). V was pared by 7 bases and J by 2 bases, with 14 bases of the junction left unmatched. The CDR3 extends over 17 amino acids. CDR3 DNA: TGCAGTGTTGAGGGAACTAGCGGGGGGGCAGGGGCCTACGAGCAGTACTTC. It codes for CSVEGTSGGAGAYEQYF.

In the case of this clonotype: A single base separates this from a much larger clone, so it may be a read error. V and J are TRBV4-3 and TRBJ1-2; D gene unclear. The germline V gene has CDR1 LGHNA and CDR2 YSLEER. The CDR3 is 13 residues long. The DNA of the CDR3 is TGCACCAGCAGCCAAGATCGCAGAAATGGCTACACCTTC. Its translation: CTSSQDRRNGYTF.

This clonotype appeared many times. The V gene is TRBV6-2 or TRBV6-3, the J gene TRBJ2-1, with 8 bases lining up with TRBD1. Unmatched junction bases numbered 4, after V lost 6 bases and J lost 3 bases. The CDR3 consists of 14 residues. Germline CDR1 reads MNHEY; CDR2 reads SVGEGT. The CDR3 here is CASSEGQDYNEQFF. CDR3 in DNA: TGTGCCAGCAGCGAGGGACAGGACTACAATGAGCAGTTCTTC.

This clonotype was seen once. The chain carries TRBV20-1 and TRBJ2-2; possible D gene TRBD2, 6 bases. From germline, CDR1 is DFQATT and CDR2 SNEGSKA (reference sequence). Trimming removed 5 bases at V and 2 bases at J, with 15 bases between. CDR3 size: 15 residues. The CDR3, as DNA: TGCAGTGCTTGGGACTTTCGAGATAACACCGGGGAGCTGTTTTTT. Its translation: CSAWDFRDNTGELFF.